A selection of T cell receptor beta chains follows, all from one sample in a study of T-cell memory formation after mild COVID-19. TCRdb used MiXCR to reprocess the 5' RACE reads, holding one entry per CDR3 protein. The sample includes just under 550,000 distinct CDR3 sequences, about a fifth of them seen just once. Sample: PBMCs or a T cell subset sorted from them (not recorded which). The receptors derive from an adult woman who had mild COVID-19 (a few samples of this study predate the infection). Cell type and time point are not known. The CDR3 runs from the conserved cysteine through the conserved F or W. A D gene is named only where the DNA matches it firmly.

D gene	V gene	J gene	CDR3 protein
.	TRBV29-1	TRBJ2-5	CSVGGQSLSETQYF
TRBD2	TRBV9	TRBJ2-1	CASSGLAGDNEQFF
.	TRBV5-1	TRBJ1-1	CASSLALRTNTEAFF
.	TRBV29-1	TRBJ1-2	CSVETAVPYGYTF
.	TRBV20-1	TRBJ2-7	CSARAGKPGEQYF
.	TRBV3-1	TRBJ1-2	CASSQDILGDYGYTF
TRBD2	TRBV7-8	TRBJ2-3	CASSLWTSPDTQYF
TRBD2	TRBV7-9	TRBJ2-2	CPSFARGRDTGELFF
.	TRBV7-9	TRBJ2-3	CASSLWGTSVLVTDTQYF
.	TRBV6-5	TRBJ2-3	CATKLGGGTDTQYF
.	TRBV9	TRBJ1-2	CASSVDPGADYGYTF
.	TRBV10-3	TRBJ1-5	CAISEVAANQPQHF
.	TRBV5-6	TRBJ2-4	CASSRRELAKNIQYF
TRBD2	TRBV7-9	TRBJ2-5	CASSYPPGTSGRKETQYF
.	TRBV20-1	TRBJ1-6	CSARDGSSPLHF
TRBD2	TRBV5-1	TRBJ2-3	CASRAGGLAHTDTQYF
TRBD1	TRBV9	TRBJ2-1	CASSVSGQGYNEQFF
.	TRBV29-1	TRBJ2-7	CSVHTGQGEQYF
TRBD1	TRBV4-1	TRBJ1-5	CASSFDLDRGRGSLQPQHF
TRBD1	TRBV6-5	TRBJ1-4	CASSYGTARNEKLFF
TRBD1	TRBV7-2	TRBJ2-1	CASSLQGARLDEQFF
TRBD2	TRBV5-1	TRBJ2-3	CASSMGLAADTQYF
.	TRBV6-2/TRBV6-3	TRBJ2-1	CASSMGGEQFF
.	TRBV27	TRBJ2-7	CASSLFQGRTYEQYF
.	TRBV7-6	TRBJ2-3	CASSFRADTDTQYF
.	TRBV4-2	TRBJ1-1	CASSQRAPQEGLNTEAFF
.	TRBV10-3	TRBJ1-6	CAISENLQADSPLHF
.	TRBV7-9	TRBJ2-2	CASSLARENTGELFF
TRBD1	TRBV20-1	TRBJ1-5	CSAGPTGGYSNQPQHF
.	TRBV6-5	TRBJ2-1	CASSYGSAYNEQFF
.	TRBV3-1	TRBJ1-5	CASSQDFVSQNQPQHF
TRBD1	TRBV5-1	TRBJ2-5	CASSWVDRDQETQYF